The T cell receptor (beta chain) under discussion was sequenced for a study of CD8 T cells in Susac syndrome. Peripheral blood CD8+ and CD4+ T cells were profiled by TCR beta sequencing. The CD8+ and CD4+ T cells were isolated magnetically using a negative isolation approach, whereas the TEMRA cells were enriched by FACS. The RNA, about 0.45 to 1 ug, was put through reverse transcription using random hexamers. The amplification used immunoSEQ multiplex PCR on TCR beta CDR3; it spanned 54 Vbeta and 13 Jbeta. One entry per CDR3 protein results from TCRdb running MiXCR on the immunoSEQ multiplex PCR reads. Among some 450,000 distinct CDR3 sequences listed, approximately 85% were seen once. Trimming cost V 1 base and J 4 bases; bases outside gene matches: 13. This CDR3 has 19 residues. Germline-derived CDR1 and CDR2 are SNHLY and FYNNEI.

The rearrangement joins TRBV2 to TRBJ2-1, with TRBD2 matching 10 bases. The source of this sequence is a human donor with multiple sclerosis. The sequencing input was CD8+ T cells from PBMCs. The CDR3 region is CASSEVGLADLTTYNEQFF. The CDR3 DNA reads as TGTGCCAGCAGTGAAGTAGGACTAGCGGATCTGACGACTTACAATGAGCAGTTCTTC. Variable domain in full (rest from reference TRBV2 and TRBJ2-1): EPEVTQTPSHQVTQMGQEVILRCVPISNHLYFYWYRQILGQKVEFLVSFYNNEISEKSEIFDDQFSVERPDGSNFTLKIRSTKLEDSAMYFCASSEVGLADLTTYNEQFFGPGTRLTVL.